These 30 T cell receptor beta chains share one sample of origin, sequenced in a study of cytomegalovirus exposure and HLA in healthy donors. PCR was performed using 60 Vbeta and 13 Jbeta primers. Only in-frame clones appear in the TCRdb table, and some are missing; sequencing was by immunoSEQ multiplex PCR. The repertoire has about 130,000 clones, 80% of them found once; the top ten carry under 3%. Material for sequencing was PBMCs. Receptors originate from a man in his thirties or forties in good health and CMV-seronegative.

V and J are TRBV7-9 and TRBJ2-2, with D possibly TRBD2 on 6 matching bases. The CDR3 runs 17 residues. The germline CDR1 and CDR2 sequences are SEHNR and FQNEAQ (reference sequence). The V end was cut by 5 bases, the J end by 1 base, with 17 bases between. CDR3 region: CASSTDDGDWNTGELFF. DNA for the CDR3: TGTGCCAGCAGCACCGACGACGGGGACTGGAACACCGGGGAGCTGTTTTTT.

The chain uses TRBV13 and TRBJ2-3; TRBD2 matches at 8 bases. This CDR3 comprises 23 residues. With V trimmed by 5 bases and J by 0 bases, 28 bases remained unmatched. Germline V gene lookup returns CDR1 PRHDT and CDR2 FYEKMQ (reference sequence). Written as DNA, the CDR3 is TGTGCCAGCAGCCCAGCCCCCGACTTCGAGCGGGAGCTTTACTCCGAAAGCACAGATACGCAGTATTTT. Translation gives CASSPAPDFERELYSESTDTQYF.

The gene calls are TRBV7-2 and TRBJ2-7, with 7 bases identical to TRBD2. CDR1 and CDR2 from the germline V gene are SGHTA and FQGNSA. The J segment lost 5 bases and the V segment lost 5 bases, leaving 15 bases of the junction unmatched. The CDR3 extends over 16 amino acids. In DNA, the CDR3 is TGTGCCAGCAGCCCCCTCGGCGGGAGCCGTCCTAACGAGCAGTACTTC. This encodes CASSPLGGSRPNEQYF.

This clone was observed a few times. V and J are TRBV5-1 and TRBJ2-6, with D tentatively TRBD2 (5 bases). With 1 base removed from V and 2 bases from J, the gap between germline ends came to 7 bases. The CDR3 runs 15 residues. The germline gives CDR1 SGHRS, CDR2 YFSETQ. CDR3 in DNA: TGCGCCAGCAGCTTGATGGAGGCTGGGGCCAACGTCCTGACTTTC. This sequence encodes CASSLMEAGANVLTF.

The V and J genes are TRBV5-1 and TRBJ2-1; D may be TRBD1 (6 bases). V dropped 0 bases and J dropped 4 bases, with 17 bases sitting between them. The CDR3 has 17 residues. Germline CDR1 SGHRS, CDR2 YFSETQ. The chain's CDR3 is CASSLGGTGLVYNEQFF. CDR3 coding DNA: TGCGCCAGCAGCTTGGGGGGCACAGGGCTCGTGTACAATGAGCAGTTCTTC.

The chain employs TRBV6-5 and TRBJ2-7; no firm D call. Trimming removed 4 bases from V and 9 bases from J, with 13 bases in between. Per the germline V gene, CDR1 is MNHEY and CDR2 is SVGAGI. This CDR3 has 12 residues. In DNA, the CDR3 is TGTGCCAGCAGTTCCGACTCAGTCAGGCAGTACTTC. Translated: CASSSDSVRQYF.

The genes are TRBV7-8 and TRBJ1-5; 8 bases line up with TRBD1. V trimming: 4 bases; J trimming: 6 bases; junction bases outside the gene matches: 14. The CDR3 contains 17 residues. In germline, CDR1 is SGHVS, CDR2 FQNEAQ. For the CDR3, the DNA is TGTGCCAGCAGCTCGGACAGGGTTCGGGCTCAAGCTCAGCCCCAGCATTTT. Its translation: CASSSDRVRAQAQPQHF.

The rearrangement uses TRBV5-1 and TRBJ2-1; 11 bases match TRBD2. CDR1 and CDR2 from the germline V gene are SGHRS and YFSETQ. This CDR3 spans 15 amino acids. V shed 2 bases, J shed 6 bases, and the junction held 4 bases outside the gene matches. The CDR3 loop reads CASSLGTSGFNEQFF. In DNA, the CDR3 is TGCGCCAGCAGCTTAGGGACTAGCGGATTCAATGAGCAGTTCTTC.

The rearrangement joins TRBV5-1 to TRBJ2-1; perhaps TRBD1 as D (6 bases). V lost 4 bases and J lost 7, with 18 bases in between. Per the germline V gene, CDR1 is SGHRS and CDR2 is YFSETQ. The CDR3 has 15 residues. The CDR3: CASSPRQVGWNEQFF. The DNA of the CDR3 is TGCGCCAGCAGCCCCAGACAGGTGGGTTGGAATGAGCAGTTCTTC.

The CDR3 sequence is CASSYPKTYEQYF. CDR3 DNA: TGTGCCAGCAGTTACCCAAAAACCTACGAGCAGTACTTC. V and J are TRBV6-6 and TRBJ2-7; D remains unclear. The CDR3 totals 13 residues. Trimming stripped 2 bases from V and 2 bases from J, with 7 bases between. Germline CDR1 MNHNY, CDR2 SVGAGI (reference sequence).

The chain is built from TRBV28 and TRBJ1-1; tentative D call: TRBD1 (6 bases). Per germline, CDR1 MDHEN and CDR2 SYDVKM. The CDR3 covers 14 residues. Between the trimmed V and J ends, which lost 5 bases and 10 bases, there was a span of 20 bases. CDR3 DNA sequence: TGTGCCAGCAGTCAATCACAGGGTTGGGTAAGAGCTTTCTTT. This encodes CASSQSQGWVRAFF.

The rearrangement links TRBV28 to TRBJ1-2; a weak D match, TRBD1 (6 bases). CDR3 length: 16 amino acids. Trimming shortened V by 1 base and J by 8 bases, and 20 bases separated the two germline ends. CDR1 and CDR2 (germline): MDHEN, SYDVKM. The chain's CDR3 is CASSLLPLPGVLGYTF. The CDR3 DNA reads TGTGCCAGCAGTTTATTACCCCTTCCAGGGGTCCTGGGCTACACCTTC.

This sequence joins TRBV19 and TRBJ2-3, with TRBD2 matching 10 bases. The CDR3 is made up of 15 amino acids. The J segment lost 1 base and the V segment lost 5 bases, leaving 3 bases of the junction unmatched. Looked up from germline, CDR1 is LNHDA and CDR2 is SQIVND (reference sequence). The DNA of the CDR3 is TGTGCCAGTAGTGAACTAGCGGGACGCACAGATACGCAGTATTTT. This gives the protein CASSELAGRTDTQYF. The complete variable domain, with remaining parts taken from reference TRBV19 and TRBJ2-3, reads DGGITQSPKYLFRKEGQNVTLSCEQNLNHDAMYWYRQDPGQGLRLIYYSQIVNDFQKGDIAEGYSVSREKKESFPLTVTSAQKNPTAFYLCASSELAGRTDTQYFGPGTRLTVL.

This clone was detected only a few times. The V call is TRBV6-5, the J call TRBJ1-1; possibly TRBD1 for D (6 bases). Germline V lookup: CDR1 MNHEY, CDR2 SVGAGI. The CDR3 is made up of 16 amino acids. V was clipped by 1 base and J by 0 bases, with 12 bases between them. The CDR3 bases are TGTGCCAGCAGTTACTGGGCAGGGGATATGAACACTGAAGCTTTCTTT. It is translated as CASSYWAGDMNTEAFF.

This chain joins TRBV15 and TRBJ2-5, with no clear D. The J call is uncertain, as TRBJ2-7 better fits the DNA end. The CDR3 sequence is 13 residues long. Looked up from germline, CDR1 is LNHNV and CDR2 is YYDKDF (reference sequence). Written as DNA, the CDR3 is TGTGCCACCAGCAGAGATCGATTCGCCGAGCAGTACTTC. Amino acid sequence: CATSRDRFAEQYF.

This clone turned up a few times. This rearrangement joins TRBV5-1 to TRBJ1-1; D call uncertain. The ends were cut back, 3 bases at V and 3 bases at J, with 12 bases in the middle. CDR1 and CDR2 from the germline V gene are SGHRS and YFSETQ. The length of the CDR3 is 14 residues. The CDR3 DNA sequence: TGCGCCAGCAGCTCGGGAGGTGGGTACACTGAAGCTTTCTTT. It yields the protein CASSSGGGYTEAFF.

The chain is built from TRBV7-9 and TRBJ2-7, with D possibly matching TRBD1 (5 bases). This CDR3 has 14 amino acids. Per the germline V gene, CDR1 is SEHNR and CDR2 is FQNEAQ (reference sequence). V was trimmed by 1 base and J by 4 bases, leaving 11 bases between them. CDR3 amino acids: CASSLEIDRYEQYF. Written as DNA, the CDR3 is TGTGCCAGCAGCTTAGAGATCGACAGATACGAGCAGTACTTC. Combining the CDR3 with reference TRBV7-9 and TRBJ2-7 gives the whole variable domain DTGVSQNPRHKITKRGQNVTFRCDPISEHNRLYWYRQTLGQGPEFLTYFQNEAQLEKSRLLSDRFSAERPKGSFSTLEIQRTEQGDSAMYLCASSLEIDRYEQYFGPGTRLTVT.

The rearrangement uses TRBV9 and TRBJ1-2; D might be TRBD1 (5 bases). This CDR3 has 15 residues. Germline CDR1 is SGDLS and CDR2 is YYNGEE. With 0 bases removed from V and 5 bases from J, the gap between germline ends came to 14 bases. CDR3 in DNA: TGTGCCAGCAGCGTAGAGGCAGGGCCTTGGTATGGCTACACCTTC. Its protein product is CASSVEAGPWYGYTF.

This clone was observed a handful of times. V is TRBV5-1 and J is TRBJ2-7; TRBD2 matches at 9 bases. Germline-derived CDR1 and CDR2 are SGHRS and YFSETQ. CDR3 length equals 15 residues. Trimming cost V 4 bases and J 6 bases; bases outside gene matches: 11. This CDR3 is CASSPEGREGGEQYF. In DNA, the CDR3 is TGCGCCAGCAGCCCGGAAGGGCGGGAGGGTGGCGAGCAGTACTTC.

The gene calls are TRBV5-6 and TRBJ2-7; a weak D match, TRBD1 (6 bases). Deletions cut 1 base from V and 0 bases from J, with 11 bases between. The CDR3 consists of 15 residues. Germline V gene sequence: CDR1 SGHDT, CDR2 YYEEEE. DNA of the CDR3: TGTGCCAGCAGCTTGCACCGGGACATCTCCTACGAGCAGTACTTC. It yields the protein CASSLHRDISYEQYF.

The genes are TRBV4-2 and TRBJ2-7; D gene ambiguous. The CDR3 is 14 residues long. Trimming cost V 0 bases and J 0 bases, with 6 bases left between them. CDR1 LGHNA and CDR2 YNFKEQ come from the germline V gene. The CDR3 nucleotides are TGTGCCAGCAGCCAAGATCTTTTCTCCTACGAGCAGTACTTC. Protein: CASSQDLFSYEQYF.

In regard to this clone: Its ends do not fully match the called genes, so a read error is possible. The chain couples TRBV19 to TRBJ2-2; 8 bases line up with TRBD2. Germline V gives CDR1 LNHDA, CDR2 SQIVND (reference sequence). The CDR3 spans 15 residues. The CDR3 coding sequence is TGTGCCAGTCGTATCCCGGGACTAGGTACCGGGGAGCTGTTTTTT. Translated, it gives CASRIPGLGTGELFF.

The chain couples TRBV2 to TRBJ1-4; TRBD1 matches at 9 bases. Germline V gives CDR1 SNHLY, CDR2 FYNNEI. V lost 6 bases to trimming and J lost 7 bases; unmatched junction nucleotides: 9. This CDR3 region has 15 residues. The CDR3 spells CASSGQGTYGEKLFF. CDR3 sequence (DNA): TGTGCCAGCAGCGGACAGGGGACGTACGGTGAAAAACTGTTTTTT. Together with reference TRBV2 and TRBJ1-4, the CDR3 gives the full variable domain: EPEVTQTPSHQVTQMGQEVILRCVPISNHLYFYWYRQILGQKVEFLVSFYNNEISEKSEIFDDQFSVERPDGSNFTLKIRSTKLEDSAMYFCASSGQGTYGEKLFFGSGTQLSVL.

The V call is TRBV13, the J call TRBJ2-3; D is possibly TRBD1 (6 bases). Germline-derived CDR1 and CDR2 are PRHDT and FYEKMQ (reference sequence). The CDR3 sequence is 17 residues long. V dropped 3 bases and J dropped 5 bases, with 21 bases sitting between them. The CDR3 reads CASSFPPGSPQGDTQYF. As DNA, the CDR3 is TGTGCCAGCAGCTTTCCCCCGGGAAGCCCACAGGGAGATACGCAGTATTTT.

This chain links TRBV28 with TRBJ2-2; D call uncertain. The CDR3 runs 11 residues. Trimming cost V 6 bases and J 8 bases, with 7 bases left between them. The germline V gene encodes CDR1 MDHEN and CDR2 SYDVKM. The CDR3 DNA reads TGTGCCAGCAGAGCCCCAGGGGAGCTGTTTTTT. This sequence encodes CASRAPGELFF.

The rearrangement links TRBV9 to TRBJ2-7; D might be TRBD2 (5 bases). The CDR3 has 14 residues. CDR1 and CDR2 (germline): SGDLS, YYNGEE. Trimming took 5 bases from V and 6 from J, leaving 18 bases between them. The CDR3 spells CASRKSGDSGEQYF. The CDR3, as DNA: TGTGCCAGCAGGAAAAGCGGAGATTCCGGCGAGCAGTACTTC.

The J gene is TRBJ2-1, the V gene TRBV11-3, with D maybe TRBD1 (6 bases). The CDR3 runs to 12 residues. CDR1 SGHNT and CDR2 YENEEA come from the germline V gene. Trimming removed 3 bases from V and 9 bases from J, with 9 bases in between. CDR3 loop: CASSFQGLEQFF. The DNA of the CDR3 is TGTGCCAGCAGCTTTCAGGGGCTTGAGCAGTTCTTC.

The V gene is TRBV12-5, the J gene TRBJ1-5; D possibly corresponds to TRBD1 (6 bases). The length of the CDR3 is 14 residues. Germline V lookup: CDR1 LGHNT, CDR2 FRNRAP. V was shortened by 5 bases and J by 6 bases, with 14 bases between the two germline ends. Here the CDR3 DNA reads TGTGCTAGTGGTCAAGGGGGGGAAGGTCAGCCCCAGCATTTT. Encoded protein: CASGQGGEGQPQHF.

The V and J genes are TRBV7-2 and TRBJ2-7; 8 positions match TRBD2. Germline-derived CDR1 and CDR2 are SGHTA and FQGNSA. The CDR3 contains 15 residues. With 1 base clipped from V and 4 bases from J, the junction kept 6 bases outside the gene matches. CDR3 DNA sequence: TGTGCCAGCAGCTTAGTCGGGGGGGAGGCGTACGAGCAGTACTTC. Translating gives CASSLVGGEAYEQYF. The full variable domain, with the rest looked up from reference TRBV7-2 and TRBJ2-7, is GAGVSQSPSNKVTEKGKDVELRCDPISGHTALYWYRQSLGQGLEFLIYFQGNSAPDKSGLPSDRFSAERTGGSVSTLTIQRTQQEDSAVYLCASSLVGGEAYEQYFGPGTRLTVT.

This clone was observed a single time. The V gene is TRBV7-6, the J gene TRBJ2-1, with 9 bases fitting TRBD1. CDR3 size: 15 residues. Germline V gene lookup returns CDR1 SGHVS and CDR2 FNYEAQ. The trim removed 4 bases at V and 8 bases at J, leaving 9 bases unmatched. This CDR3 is CASSSYRDRVDEQFF. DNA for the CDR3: TGTGCCAGCAGCTCCTACCGGGACAGGGTCGATGAGCAGTTCTTC.